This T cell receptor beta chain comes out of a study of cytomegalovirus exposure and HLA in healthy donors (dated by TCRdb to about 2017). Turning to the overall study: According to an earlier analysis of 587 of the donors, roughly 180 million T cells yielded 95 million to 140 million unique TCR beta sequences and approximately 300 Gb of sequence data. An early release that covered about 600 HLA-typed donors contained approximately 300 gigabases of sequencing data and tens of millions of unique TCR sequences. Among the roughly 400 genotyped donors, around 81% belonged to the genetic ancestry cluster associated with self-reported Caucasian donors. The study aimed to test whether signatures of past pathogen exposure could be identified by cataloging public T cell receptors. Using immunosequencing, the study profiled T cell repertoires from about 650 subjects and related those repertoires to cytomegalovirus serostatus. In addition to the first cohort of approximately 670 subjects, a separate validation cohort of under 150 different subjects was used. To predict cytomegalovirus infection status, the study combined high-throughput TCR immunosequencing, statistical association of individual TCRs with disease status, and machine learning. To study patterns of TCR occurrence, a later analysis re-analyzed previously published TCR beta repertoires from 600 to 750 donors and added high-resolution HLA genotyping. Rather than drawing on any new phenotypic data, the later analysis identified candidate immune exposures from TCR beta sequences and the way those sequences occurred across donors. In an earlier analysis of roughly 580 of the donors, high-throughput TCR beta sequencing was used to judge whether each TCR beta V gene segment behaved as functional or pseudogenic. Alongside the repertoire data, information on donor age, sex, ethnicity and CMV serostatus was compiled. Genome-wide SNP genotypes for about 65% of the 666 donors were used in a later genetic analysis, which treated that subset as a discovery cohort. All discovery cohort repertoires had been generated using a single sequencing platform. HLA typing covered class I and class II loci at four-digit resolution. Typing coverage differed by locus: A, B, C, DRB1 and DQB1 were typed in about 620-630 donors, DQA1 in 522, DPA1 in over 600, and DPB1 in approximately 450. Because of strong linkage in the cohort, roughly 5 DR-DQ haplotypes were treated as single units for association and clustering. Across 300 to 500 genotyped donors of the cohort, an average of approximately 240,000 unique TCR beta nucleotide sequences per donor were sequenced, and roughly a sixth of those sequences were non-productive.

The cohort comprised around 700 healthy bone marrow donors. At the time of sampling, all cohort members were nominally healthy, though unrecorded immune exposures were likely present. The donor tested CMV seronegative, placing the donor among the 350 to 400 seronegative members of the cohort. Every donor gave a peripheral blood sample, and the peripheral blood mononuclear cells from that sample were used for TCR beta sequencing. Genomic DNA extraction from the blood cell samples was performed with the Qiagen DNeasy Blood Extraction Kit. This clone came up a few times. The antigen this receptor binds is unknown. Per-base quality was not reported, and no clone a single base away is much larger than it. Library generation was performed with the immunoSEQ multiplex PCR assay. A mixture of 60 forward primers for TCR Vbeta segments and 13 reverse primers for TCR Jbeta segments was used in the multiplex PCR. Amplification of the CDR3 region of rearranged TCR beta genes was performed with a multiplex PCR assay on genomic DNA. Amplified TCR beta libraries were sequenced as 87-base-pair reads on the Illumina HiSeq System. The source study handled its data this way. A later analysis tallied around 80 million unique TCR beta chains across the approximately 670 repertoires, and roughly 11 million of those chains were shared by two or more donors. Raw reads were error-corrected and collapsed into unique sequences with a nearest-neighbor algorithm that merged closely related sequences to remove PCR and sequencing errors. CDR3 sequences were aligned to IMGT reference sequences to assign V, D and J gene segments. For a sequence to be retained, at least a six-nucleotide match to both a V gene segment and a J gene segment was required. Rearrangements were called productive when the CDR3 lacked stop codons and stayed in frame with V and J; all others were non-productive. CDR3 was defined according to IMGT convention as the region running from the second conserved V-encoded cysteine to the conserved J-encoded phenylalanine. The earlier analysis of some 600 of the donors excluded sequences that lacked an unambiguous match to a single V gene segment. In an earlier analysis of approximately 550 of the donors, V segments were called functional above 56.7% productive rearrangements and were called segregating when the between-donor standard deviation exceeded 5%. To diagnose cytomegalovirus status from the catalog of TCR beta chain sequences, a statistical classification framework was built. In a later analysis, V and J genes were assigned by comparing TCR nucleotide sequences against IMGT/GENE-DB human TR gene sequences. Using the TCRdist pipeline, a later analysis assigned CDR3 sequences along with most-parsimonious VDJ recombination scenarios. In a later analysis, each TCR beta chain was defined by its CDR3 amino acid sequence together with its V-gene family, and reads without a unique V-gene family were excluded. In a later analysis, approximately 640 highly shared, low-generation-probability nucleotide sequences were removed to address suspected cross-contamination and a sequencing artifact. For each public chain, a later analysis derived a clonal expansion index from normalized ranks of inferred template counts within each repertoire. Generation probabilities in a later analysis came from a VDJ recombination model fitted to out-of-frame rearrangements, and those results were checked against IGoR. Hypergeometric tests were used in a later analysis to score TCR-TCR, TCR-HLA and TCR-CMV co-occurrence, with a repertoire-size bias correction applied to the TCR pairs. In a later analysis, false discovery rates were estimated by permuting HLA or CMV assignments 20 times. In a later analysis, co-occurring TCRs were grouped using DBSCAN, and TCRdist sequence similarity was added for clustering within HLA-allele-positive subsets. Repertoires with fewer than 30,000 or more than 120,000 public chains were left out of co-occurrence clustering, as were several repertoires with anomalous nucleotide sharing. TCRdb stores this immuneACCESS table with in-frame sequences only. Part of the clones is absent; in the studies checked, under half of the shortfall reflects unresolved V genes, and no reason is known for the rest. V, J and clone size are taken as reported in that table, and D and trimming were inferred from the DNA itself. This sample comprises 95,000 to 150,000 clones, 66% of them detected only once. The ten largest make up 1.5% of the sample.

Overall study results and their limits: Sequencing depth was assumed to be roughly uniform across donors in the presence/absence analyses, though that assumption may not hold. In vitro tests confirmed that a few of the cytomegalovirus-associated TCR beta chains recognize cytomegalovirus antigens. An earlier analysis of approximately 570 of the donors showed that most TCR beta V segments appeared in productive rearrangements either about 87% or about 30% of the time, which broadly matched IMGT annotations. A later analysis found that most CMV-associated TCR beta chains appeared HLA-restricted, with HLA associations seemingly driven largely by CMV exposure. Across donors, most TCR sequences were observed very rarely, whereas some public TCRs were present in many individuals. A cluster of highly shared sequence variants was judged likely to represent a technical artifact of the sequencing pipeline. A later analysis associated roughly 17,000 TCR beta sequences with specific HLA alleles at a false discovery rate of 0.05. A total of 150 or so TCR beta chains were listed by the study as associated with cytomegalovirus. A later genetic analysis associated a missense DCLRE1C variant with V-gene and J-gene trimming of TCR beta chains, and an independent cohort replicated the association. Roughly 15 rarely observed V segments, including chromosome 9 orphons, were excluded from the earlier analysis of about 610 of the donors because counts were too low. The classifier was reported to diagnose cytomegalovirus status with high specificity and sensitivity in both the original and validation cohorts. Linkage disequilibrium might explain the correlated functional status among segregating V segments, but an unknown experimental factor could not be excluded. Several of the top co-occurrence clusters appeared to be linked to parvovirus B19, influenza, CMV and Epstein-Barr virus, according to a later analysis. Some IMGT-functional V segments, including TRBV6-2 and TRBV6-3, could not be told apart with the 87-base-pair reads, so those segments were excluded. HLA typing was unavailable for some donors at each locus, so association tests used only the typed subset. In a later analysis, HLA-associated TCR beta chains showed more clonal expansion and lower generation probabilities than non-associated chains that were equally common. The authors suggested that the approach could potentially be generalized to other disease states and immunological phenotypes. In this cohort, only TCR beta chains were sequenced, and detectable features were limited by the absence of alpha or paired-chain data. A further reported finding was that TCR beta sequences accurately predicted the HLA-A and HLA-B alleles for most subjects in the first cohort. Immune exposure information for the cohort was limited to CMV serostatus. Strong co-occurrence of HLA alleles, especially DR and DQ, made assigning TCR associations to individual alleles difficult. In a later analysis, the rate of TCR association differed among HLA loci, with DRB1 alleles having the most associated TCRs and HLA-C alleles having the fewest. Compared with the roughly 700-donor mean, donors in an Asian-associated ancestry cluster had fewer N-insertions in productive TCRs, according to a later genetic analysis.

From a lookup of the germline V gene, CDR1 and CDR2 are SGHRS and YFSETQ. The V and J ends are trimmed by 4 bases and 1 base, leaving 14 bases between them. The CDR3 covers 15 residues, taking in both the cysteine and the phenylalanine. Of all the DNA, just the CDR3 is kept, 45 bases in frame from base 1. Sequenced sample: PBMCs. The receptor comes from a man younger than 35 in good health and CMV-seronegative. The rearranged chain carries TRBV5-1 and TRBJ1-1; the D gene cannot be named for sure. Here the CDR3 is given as CASSQQHLKNTEAFF. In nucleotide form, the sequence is TGCGCCAGCAGCCAACAGCATCTTAAGAACACTGAAGCTTTCTTT.